A selection of T cell receptor beta chains follows, all from one sample in a study of T cells in Graves' hyperthyroidism and ophthalmopathy. In TCRdb, the multiplex PCR reads were re-called with MiXCR into one record per CDR3 protein. The sample has almost 250,000 distinct CDR3 sequences, approximately 23% seen once; the top ten hold around 32%. The specimen was blood. These receptors were obtained from a woman between 40 and 50 years old with Graves' ophthalmopathy. The CDR3 runs from the conserved cysteine through the conserved F or W. The D gene is left open where the match is weak. Not every row has a clone size; where given, it reads once, few, many or a size class.

D	size	J	length	V	DNA	CDR3
TRBD1	many	TRBJ1-5	15	TRBV6-5	TGTGCCAGCAGGGGACAGGGCCCCAGCAATCAGCCCCAGCATTTT	CASRGQGPSNQPQHF
TRBD1	many	TRBJ2-7	14	TRBV6-4	TGTGCCAGCATCGGTTGGGACAGCTCCTACGAGCAGTACTTC	CASIGWDSSYEQYF
NA	NA	TRBJ1-1	14	TRBV6-1	TGTGCCAGCAGAAGATCACACAACGCGGCTGAAGCTTTCTTT	CASRRSHNAAEAFF
NA	many	TRBJ2-2	13	TRBV9	TGTGCCAGCAGCCCAGGGCTCACCGGGGAGCTGTTTTTT	CASSPGLTGELFF
TRBD2	many	TRBJ2-7	15	TRBV11-2	TGTGCCAGCAGCTTAGGCACTAGCGGACCCTACGAGCAGTACTTC	CASSLGTSGPYEQYF
TRBD1	NA	TRBJ1-2	13	TRBV27	TGTGCCAGCAGTTTGGGACAGGCCTATGGCTACACCTTC	CASSLGQAYGYTF
TRBD1	NA	TRBJ2-7	13	TRBV6-2/TRBV6-3	TGTGCCAGCAGTTACTGGACAGGGTACGAGCAGTACTTC	CASSYWTGYEQYF
TRBD2	many	TRBJ2-7	16	TRBV28	TGTGCCAGCAGTTTAACGAGACTAGCGGGAGAGGACGAGCAGTACTTC	CASSLTRLAGEDEQYF
NA	many	TRBJ2-5	17	TRBV7-2	TGTGCCAGCAGCTTAGGCATCGGGTGGGCTCTGTGGGAGACCCAGTACTTC	CASSLGIGWALWETQYF
NA	once	TRBJ1-5	15	TRBV19	TGTGCCAGTAGTAAGACCTTGGGTAATACCCAGCCCCAGCATTTT	CASSKTLGNTQPQHF
TRBD1	NA	TRBJ1-2	12	TRBV28	TGTGCCGGCCTAAAGGGGGCGGAGGGCTACACCTTC	CAGLKGAEGYTF
NA	NA	TRBJ1-2	15	TRBV5-1	TGCGCCAGCAGCTTGGAAAGGGGCGGGGGCTATGGCTACACCTTC	CASSLERGGGYGYTF
NA	many	TRBJ1-2	14	TRBV7-9	TGTGCCAGCAGCCTCTCCGGGACCCAGTATGGCTACACCTTC	CASSLSGTQYGYTF
TRBD1	many	TRBJ1-2	14	TRBV6-5	TGTGCCAGCAGTCCTTGGGGACAGAACTATGGCTACACCTTC	CASSPWGQNYGYTF
NA	many	TRBJ2-6	14	TRBV12-3/TRBV12-4	TGTGCCAGCAGTTTAAGCTCTGGGGCCAACGTCCTGACTTTC	CASSLSSGANVLTF
TRBD2	many	TRBJ2-7	15	TRBV30	TGTGCCTGGAGTTCTGGGAGACTAGCGGGAGGGGCGCAGTACTTC	CAWSSGRLAGGAQYF
TRBD2	many	TRBJ2-3	17	TRBV6-1	TGTGCCAGCAGTGAAAAGATAGCGGGCGAGGGCACAGATACGCAGTATTTT	CASSEKIAGEGTDTQYF
NA	many	TRBJ2-5	11	TRBV20-1	TGCAGTGCAGGGCAGTTGGAGACCCAGTACTTC	CSAGQLETQYF
NA	many	TRBJ2-7	16	TRBV20-1	TGCAGTGCTAGAGATCTCTCGGCGGGAACCTCCTACGAGCAGTACTTC	CSARDLSAGTSYEQYF
NA	NA	TRBJ1-5	15	TRBV28	TGTGCCAGCAGCACTCACCGGTATAGCAATCAGCCCCAGCATTTT	CASSTHRYSNQPQHF
NA	many	TRBJ1-5	15	TRBV3-1	TGTGCCAGCAGCCAAGGGCACTATAGCAATCAGCCCCAGCATTTT	CASSQGHYSNQPQHF
TRBD1	many	TRBJ1-5	16	TRBV6-1	TGTGCCAGCAGCCCCCGGGACAGGGGCGGCAATCAGCCCCAGCATTTT	CASSPRDRGGNQPQHF
TRBD2	many	TRBJ2-7	15	TRBV5-1	TGCGCCAGCAGCGCGGGACTAGCGGGAAAAAACGAGCAGTACTTC	CASSAGLAGKNEQYF
TRBD1	NA	TRBJ2-7	14	TRBV6-1	TGTGCCAGCAGTGCGCTTACGGACAGGGACGAGCAGTACTTC	CASSALTDRDEQYF
NA	many	TRBJ1-5	15	TRBV7-2	TGTGCCAGCAGCTTAGGAAGGCAGGGAGGTCAGCCCCAGCATTTT	CASSLGRQGGQPQHF
TRBD2	many	TRBJ2-2	14	TRBV11-2	TGTGCCAGCAGTTTCACTGGGGAGGGCGGGGAGCTGTTTTTT	CASSFTGEGGELFF
TRBD1	many	TRBJ2-7	14	TRBV9	TGTGCCAGCAGCCTACAGGGGGTGGGCTACGAGCAGTACTTC	CASSLQGVGYEQYF
NA	many	TRBJ1-2	13	TRBV20-1	TGCAGTGCGAGCCCGACAGCGGGCTATGGCTACACCTTC	CSASPTAGYGYTF
TRBD2	many	TRBJ2-5	17	TRBV6-5	TGTGCCAGCAGTTACTCGCCGGCGGGGGGGGGCCAAGAGACCCAGTACTTC	CASSYSPAGGGQETQYF
NA	many	TRBJ1-5	15	TRBV6-2/TRBV6-3	TGTGCCAGCAGGGACGGAGGGGCGGGCAATCAGCCCCAGCATTTT	CASRDGGAGNQPQHF
TRBD1	many	TRBJ2-7	15	TRBV6-5	TGTGCCAGCAGGGGACAGGGCCTAAGGTCCTACGAGCAGTACTTC	CASRGQGLRSYEQYF